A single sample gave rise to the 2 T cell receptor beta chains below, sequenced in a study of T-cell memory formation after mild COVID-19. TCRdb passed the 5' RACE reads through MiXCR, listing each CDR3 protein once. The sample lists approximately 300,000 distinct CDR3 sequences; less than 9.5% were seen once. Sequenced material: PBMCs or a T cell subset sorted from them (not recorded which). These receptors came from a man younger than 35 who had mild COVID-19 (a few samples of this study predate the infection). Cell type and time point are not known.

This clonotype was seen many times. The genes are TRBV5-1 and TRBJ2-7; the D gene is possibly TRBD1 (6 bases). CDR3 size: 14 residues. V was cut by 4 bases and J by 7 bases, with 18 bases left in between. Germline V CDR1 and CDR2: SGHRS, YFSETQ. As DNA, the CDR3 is TGCGCCAGCAGCCGACCTACGGACAGCCCTGAGCAGTACTTC. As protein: CASSRPTDSPEQYF.

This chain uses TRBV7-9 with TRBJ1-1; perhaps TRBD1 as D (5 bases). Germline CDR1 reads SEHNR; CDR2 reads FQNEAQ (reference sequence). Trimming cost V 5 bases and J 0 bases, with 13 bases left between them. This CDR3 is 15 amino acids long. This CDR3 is CASSPYDSLNTEAFF. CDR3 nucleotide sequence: TGTGCCAGCAGCCCGTATGACAGCTTGAACACTGAAGCTTTCTTT.